One sample yielded the 18 T cell receptor beta chains listed below, sequenced in a study of cytotoxic CD8 clonotypes in ibrutinib-treated CLL. Clones were sequenced by immunoSEQ multiplex PCR, and TCRdb holds only the in-frame ones, with some missing. Of about 330,000 clones in the sample, 60% to 80% were seen once. Sequencing was performed on PBMCs, taken after 36 months of ibrutinib treatment. Source of these receptors: a human donor with chronic lymphocytic leukemia.

This CDR3 is CASNRRTSGWDEQFF. The CDR3 DNA follows: TGTGCCAGTAACCGCCGGACTAGCGGGTGGGATGAGCAGTTCTTC. J is TRBJ2-1 and V is TRBV19, with TRBD2 identical over 11 bases. With V trimmed by 7 bases and J by 8 bases, 10 bases remained unmatched. Germline V gene lookup returns CDR1 LNHDA and CDR2 SQIVND (reference sequence). The CDR3 extends over 15 amino acids. The full variable domain, rest sourced from reference TRBV19 and TRBJ2-1, is DGGITQSPKYLFRKEGQNVTLSCEQNLNHDAMYWYRQDPGQGLRLIYYSQIVNDFQKGDIAEGYSVSREKKESFPLTVTSAQKNPTAFYLCASNRRTSGWDEQFFGPGTRLTVL.

The V gene is TRBV5-4, the J gene TRBJ2-3, with D perhaps matching TRBD1 (6 bases). The V gene lost 0 bases and the J gene lost 2 bases, with 10 bases spanning the gap. Germline V CDR1 and CDR2: SGHNT, YYREEE (reference sequence). CDR3 length: 15 amino acids. The CDR3 nucleotides are TGTGCCAGCAGCTTGGTGGGGGCAGTCACAGATACGCAGTATTTT. This encodes CASSLVGAVTDTQYF.

The chain recombines TRBV11-2 with TRBJ2-2; D could derive from TRBD1 or TRBD2 (5 bases each). V was shortened by 1 base and J by 6 bases, with 6 bases between the two germline ends. In germline, CDR1 is SGHAT, CDR2 FQNNGV. CDR3 length equals 13 residues. This CDR3 reads CASSLVGAGELFF. The CDR3 bases are TGTGCCAGCAGCTTAGTGGGGGCCGGGGAGCTGTTTTTT.

V is TRBV10-3 and J is TRBJ2-6, with D hard to call. Germline CDR1 ENHRY, CDR2 SYGVKD. Trimming removed 3 bases from V and 1 base from J, with 10 bases in between. The CDR3 loop spans 16 amino acids. The CDR3 reads CAISDASPSGANVLTF. The CDR3 region has the DNA TGTGCCATCAGTGATGCTTCCCCATCTGGGGCCAACGTCCTGACTTTC.

The chain carries TRBV10-3 and TRBJ1-1, with TRBD1 identical over 8 bases. The V and J ends lost 4 bases and 0 bases, in that order; junction bases with no gene match: 4. Germline V gives CDR1 ENHRY, CDR2 SYGVKD. The CDR3 has 15 residues. The CDR3 sequence: CAISAGRGLNTEAFF. The DNA of the CDR3 is TGTGCCATCAGTGCGGGCAGGGGGCTGAACACTGAAGCTTTCTTT.

V and J are TRBV7-3 and TRBJ2-3; unclear D gene. Germline V lookup: CDR1 SGHTA, CDR2 FQGTGA. This CDR3 comprises 16 residues. Trimming took off 2 bases at V and 2 bases at J, with 14 bases between the two ends. The CDR3 DNA reads as TGTGCCAGCAGCTTACATATTGGGGTTCCCACAGATACGCAGTATTTT. It yields the protein CASSLHIGVPTDTQYF. Full variable domain (remainder filled in from reference TRBV7-3 and TRBJ2-3): GAGVSQTPSNKVTEKGKYVELRCDPISGHTALYWYRQSLGQGPEFLIYFQGTGAADDSGLPNDRFFAVRPEGSVSTLKIQRTERGDSAVYLCASSLHIGVPTDTQYFGPGTRLTVL.

A few counts support this clone. The V and J genes are TRBV5-1 and TRBJ2-7; D is perhaps TRBD1 (6 bases). The CDR3 runs 13 residues. V lost 4 bases and J lost 1, with 9 bases in between. CDR1 SGHRS and CDR2 YFSETQ come from the germline V gene. The CDR3 here is CASSRDISYEQYF. The CDR3 DNA sequence: TGCGCCAGCAGCAGGGACATTTCCTACGAGCAGTACTTC.

V usage is TRBV5-4 and J usage is TRBJ1-1, with 8 bases matching TRBD1. Germline lookup yields CDR1 SGHNT and CDR2 YYREEE (reference sequence). The ends lost 4 bases at V and 1 base at J; junction bases unmatched: 6. The CDR3 totals 15 residues. CDR3 residues: CASSQTGDWNTEAFF. For the CDR3, the DNA is TGTGCCAGCAGCCAGACAGGGGACTGGAACACTGAAGCTTTCTTT.

The J gene is TRBJ1-6, the V gene TRBV1; the table's D call of TRBD1 was not tested on the DNA. TRBV1 is a listed pseudogene. This CDR3 contains 15 residues. CDR3 DNA sequence: TGCACCAGCAGCCATCTCCGACAGGAGAATTCACCCCTCCACTTT. Its translation: CTSSHLRQENSPLHF.

The chain joins TRBV6-5 to TRBJ1-1; no reliable D call. Germline CDR1 is MNHEY and CDR2 is SVGAGI. The CDR3 runs 13 residues. The V gene lost 7 bases and the J gene lost 1 base, with 10 bases spanning the gap. The CDR3 reads CASTAQPNTEAFF. The CDR3 coding sequence is TGTGCCAGCACTGCACAGCCGAACACTGAAGCTTTCTTT.

This clone was observed a single time. This CDR3 is CASSDDRSNSPLHF. CDR3 in DNA: TGTGCCAGCAGTGACGACAGGAGTAATTCACCCCTCCACTTT. The J gene is TRBJ1-6, the V gene TRBV6-1; D is perhaps TRBD1 (6 bases). Germline lookup yields CDR1 MNHNS and CDR2 SASEGT. V lost 3 bases, J lost 6 bases, and 9 bases lay in between. The CDR3 runs to 14 residues.

The V gene is TRBV7-8, the J gene TRBJ2-7; 7 nucleotides agree with TRBD1. Germline V gene sequence: CDR1 SGHVS, CDR2 FQNEAQ. CDR3 length: 14 amino acids. Trimming cost V 1 base and J 4 bases; bases outside gene matches: 4. The CDR3 bases are TGTGCCAGCAGCTTAGACAGGGGATCTTACGAGCAGTACTTC. It specifies CASSLDRGSYEQYF.

The gene calls are TRBV5-1 and TRBJ2-6; the match to TRBD1 covers 8 bases. CDR3 length equals 16 residues. The ends lost 4 bases at V and 7 bases at J; junction bases unmatched: 10. Germline-derived CDR1 and CDR2 are SGHRS and YFSETQ. CDR3 nucleotides: TGCGCCAGCAGCCCAGCAGGGGGCCCGGCCGCCAACGTCCTGACTTTC. This gives the protein CASSPAGGPAANVLTF.

The V gene is TRBV9, the J gene TRBJ2-1, with D possibly being TRBD1 (6 bases). The CDR3 is 14 amino acids. From germline, CDR1 is SGDLS and CDR2 YYNGEE. Trimming took off 2 bases at V and 3 bases at J, with 9 bases between the two ends. Here the CDR3 reads CASSVTGGYNEQFF. DNA of the CDR3: TGTGCCAGCAGCGTGACAGGTGGCTACAATGAGCAGTTCTTC.

This CDR3 is CASSLMQDSTEAFF. CDR3 DNA sequence: TGTGCCAGCAGCTTAATGCAGGATAGCACTGAAGCTTTCTTT. The chain employs TRBV7-3 and TRBJ1-1; D uncertain. This CDR3 has 14 residues. Germline V gene data show CDR1 as SGHTA and CDR2 as FQGTGA. Trimming pared 1 base from V and 4 bases from J, leaving 10 bases between.

CDR3 protein: CASSSWERSNTEAFF. Written as DNA, the CDR3 is TGTGCCAGCAGTTCCTGGGAGCGCTCGAACACTGAAGCTTTCTTT. This chain joins TRBV28 and TRBJ1-1; D is unresolved. The CDR3 loop spans 15 amino acids. V gave up 4 bases and J gave up 1 base, with 13 bases separating them. Germline V gene lookup returns CDR1 MDHEN and CDR2 SYDVKM.

The chain employs TRBV10-3 and TRBJ2-7; D possibly uses TRBD1 or TRBD2 (6 bases each). Germline loops: CDR1 ENHRY, CDR2 SYGVKD. The CDR3 has 14 amino acids. The germline V and J ends were trimmed by 4 bases and 7 bases, with 17 bases remaining between them. For the CDR3, the DNA is TGTGCCATCAGTGTTGGGGGGCCGCCAGGGGAGCAGTACTTC. It translates to CAISVGGPPGEQYF.

The chain uses TRBV27 and TRBJ2-3; TRBD1 aligns across 7 bases. Trimming removed 4 bases from V and 1 base from J; junction bases left unmatched: 11. Germline CDR1 and CDR2: MNHEY and SMNVEV (reference sequence). The CDR3 loop spans 17 amino acids. The CDR3, as DNA: TGTGCCAGCAGTTCCTCGACAGGGTTCTTTCGCACAGATACGCAGTATTTT. It specifies CASSSSTGFFRTDTQYF.